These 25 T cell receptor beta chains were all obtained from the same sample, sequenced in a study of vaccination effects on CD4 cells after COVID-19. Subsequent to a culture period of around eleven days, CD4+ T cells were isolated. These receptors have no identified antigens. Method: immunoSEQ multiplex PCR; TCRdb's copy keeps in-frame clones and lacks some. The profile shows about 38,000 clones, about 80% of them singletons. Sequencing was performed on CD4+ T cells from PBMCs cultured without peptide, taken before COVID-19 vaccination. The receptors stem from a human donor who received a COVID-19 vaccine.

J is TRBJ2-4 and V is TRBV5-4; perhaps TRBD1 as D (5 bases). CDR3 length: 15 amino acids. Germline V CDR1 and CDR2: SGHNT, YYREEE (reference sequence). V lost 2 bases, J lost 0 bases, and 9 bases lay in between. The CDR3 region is CASSFTGLAKNIQYF. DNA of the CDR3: TGTGCCAGCAGCTTTACAGGTCTAGCCAAAAACATTCAGTACTTC.

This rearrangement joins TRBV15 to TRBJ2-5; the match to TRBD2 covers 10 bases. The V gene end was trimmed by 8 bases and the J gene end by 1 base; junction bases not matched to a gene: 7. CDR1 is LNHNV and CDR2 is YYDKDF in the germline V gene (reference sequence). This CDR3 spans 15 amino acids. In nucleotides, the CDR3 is TGTGCCACCGGCCGGGCTAGCGGGGGCCAAGAGACCCAGTACTTC. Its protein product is CATGRASGGQETQYF.

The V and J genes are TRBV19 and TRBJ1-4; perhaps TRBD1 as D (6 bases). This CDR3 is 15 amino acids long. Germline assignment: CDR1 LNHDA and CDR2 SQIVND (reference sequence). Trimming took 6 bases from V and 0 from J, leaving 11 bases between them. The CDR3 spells CASRRTASTNEKLFF. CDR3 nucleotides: TGTGCCAGTAGAAGGACAGCCTCAACTAATGAAAAACTGTTTTTT.

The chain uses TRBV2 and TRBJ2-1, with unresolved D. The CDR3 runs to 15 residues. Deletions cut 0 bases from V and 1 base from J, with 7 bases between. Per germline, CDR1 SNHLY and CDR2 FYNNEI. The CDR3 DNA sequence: TGTGCCAGCAGTGAAGCGGCGGTTTCCTACAATGAGCAGTTCTTC. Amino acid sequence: CASSEAAVSYNEQFF.

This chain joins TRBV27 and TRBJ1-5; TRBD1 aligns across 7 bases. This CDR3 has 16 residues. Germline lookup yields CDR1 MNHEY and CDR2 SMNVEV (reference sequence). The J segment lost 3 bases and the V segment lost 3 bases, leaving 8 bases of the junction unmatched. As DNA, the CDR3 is TGTGCCAGCAGTTTCGGGACAGCCCGGGACAATCAGCCCCAGCATTTT. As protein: CASSFGTARDNQPQHF.

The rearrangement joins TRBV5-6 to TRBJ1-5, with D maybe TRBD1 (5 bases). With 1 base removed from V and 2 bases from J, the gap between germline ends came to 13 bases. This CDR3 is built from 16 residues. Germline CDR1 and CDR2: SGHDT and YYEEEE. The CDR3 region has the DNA TGTGCCAGCAGCTTGCGGGGCAGCTGGGGCAATCAGCCCCAGCATTTT. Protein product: CASSLRGSWGNQPQHF.

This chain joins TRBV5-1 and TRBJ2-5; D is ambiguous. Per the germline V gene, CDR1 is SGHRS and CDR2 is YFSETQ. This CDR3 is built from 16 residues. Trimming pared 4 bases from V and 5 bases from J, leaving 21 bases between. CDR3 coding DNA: TGCGCCAGCAGCCTTGACCCCGGACGGGTGGTGGAGACCCAGTACTTC. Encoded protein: CASSLDPGRVVETQYF. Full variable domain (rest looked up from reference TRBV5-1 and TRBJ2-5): KAGVTQTPRYLIKTRGQQVTLSCSPISGHRSVSWYQQTPGQGLQFLFEYFSETQRNKGNFPGRFSGRQFSNSRSEMNVSTLELGDSALYLCASSLDPGRVVETQYFGPGTRLLVL.

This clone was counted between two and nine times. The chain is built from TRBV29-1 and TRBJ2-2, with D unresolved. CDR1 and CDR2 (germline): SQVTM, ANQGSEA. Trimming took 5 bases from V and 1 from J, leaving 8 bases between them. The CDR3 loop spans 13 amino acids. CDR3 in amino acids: CSVRPQNTGELFF. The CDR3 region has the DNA TGCAGCGTTCGACCCCAGAACACCGGGGAGCTGTTTTTT.

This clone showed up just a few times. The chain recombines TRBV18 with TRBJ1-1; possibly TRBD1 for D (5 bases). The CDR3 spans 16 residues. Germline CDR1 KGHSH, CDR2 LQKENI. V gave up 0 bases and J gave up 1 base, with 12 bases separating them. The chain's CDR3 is CASSPPQGSGNTEAFF. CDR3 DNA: TGTGCCAGCTCACCACCGCAGGGTTCAGGGAACACTGAAGCTTTCTTT. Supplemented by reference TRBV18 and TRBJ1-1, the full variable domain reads NAGVMQNPRHLVRRRGQEARLRCSPMKGHSHVYWYRQLPEEGLKFMVYLQKENIIDESGMPKERFSAEFPKEGPSILRIQQVVRGDSAAYFCASSPPQGSGNTEAFFGQGTRLTVV.

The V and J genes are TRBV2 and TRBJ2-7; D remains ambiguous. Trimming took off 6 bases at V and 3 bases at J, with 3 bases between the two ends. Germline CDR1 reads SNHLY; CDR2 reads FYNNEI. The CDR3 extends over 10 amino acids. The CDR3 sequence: CASRFYEQYV. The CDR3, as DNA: TGTGCCAGCAGATTCTACGAGCAGTACGTC.

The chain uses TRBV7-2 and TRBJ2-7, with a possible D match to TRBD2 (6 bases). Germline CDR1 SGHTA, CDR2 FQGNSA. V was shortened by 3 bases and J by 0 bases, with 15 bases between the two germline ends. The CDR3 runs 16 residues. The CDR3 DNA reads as TGTGCCAGCAGCTTCTCCGGGACTCACAACTCCTACGAGCAGTACGTC. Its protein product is CASSFSGTHNSYEQYV.

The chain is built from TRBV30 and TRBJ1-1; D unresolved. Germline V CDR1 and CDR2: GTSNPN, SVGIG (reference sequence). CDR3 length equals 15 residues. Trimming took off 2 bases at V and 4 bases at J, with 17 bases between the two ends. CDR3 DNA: TGTGCCTGGAGTTCCCAAAGGCCCATGGGCACTGAAGCTTTCTTT. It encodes CAWSSQRPMGTEAFF. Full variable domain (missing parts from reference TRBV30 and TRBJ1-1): SQTIHQWPATLVQPVGSPLSLECTVEGTSNPNLYWYRQAAGRGLQLLFYSVGIGQISSEVPQNLSASRPQDRQFILSSKKLLLSDSGFYLCAWSSQRPMGTEAFFGQGTRLTVV.

The CDR3 coding sequence is TGTGCCAGCACCCCTCCGGGGAACAATGAGCAGTTCTTC. Encoded protein: CASTPPGNNEQFF. The chain has TRBV6-5 and TRBJ2-1; tentatively, D is TRBD2 (5 bases). V was shortened by 7 bases and J by 5 bases, with 12 bases between the two germline ends. This CDR3 has 13 amino acids. Germline CDR1 reads MNHEY; CDR2 reads SVGAGI.

The DNA for the CDR3 is TGCAGTGCCATCAGCGACCGGGAGCTGTTTTTT. Residues: CSAISDRELFF. The rearrangement uses TRBV20-1 and TRBJ2-2; D uncertain. Germline V gene lookup returns CDR1 DFQATT and CDR2 SNEGSKA (reference sequence). Trimming stripped 6 bases from V and 9 bases from J, with 11 bases between. The length of the CDR3 is 11 residues.

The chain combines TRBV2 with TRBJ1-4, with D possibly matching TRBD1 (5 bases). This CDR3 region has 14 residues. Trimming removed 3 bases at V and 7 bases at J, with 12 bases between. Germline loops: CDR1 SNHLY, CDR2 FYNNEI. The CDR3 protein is CASSDSGTFEKLFF. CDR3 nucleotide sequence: TGTGCCAGCAGTGATTCAGGGACTTTTGAAAAACTGTTTTTT.

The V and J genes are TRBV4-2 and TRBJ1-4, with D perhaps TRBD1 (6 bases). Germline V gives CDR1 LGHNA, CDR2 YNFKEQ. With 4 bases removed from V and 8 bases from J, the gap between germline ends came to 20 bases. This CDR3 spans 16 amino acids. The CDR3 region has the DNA TGTGCCAGCAGCCGGACTCTACCAGGGGAAGGGGAAAAACTGTTTTTT. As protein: CASSRTLPGEGEKLFF.

DNA for the CDR3: TGCGGGACTTTTAACTATGGCTACACCTTC. Amino acid sequence: CGTFNYGYTF. V usage is TRBV20-1 and J usage is TRBJ1-2; a weak D match, TRBD1 (5 bases). The CDR3 consists of 10 residues. Germline CDR1 DFQATT, CDR2 SNEGSKA (reference sequence).

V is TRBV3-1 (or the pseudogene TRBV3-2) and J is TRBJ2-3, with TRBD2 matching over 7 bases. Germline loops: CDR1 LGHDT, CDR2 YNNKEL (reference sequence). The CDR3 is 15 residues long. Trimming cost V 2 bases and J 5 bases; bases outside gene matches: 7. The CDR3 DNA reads TGTGCCAGCAGCCAAAAGCGGGGATGGATAGATACGCAGTATTTT. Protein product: CASSQKRGWIDTQYF.

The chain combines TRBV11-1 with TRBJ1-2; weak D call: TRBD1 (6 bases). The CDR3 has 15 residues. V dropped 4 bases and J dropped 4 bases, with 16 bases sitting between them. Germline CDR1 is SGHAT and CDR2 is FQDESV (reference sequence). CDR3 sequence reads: CASSWDTIVLYGYTF. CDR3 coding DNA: TGTGCCAGCAGCTGGGACACCATCGTCCTCTATGGCTACACCTTC.

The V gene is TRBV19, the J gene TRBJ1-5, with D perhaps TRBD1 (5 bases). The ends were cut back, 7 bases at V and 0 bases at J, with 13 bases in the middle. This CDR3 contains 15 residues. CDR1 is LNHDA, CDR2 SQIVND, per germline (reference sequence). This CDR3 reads CASNDRDYSNQPQHF. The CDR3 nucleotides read TGTGCCAGTAACGACAGAGATTATAGCAATCAGCCCCAGCATTTT.

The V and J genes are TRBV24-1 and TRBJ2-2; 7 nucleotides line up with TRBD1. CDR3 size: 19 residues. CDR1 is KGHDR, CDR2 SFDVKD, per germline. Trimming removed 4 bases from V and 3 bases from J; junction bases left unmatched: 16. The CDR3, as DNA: TGTGCCACCAGTGACCTAGACAGGGCAAGTGGAGAAGACACCGGGGAGCTGTTTTTT. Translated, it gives CATSDLDRASGEDTGELFF.

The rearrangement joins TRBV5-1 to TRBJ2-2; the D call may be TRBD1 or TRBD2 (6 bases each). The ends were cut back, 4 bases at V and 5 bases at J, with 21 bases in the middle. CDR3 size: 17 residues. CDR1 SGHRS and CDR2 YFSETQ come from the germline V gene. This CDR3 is CASSPSYRDSGTGELFF. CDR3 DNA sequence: TGCGCCAGCAGCCCAAGCTACAGGGACTCGGGAACCGGGGAGCTGTTTTTT.

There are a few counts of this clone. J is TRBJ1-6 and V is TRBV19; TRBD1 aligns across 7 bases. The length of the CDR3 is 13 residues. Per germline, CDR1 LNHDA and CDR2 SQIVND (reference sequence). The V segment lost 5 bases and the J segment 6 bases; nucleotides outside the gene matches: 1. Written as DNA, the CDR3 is TGTGCCAGTAGTCGGGACAGTAATTCACCCCTCCACTTT. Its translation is CASSRDSNSPLHF.

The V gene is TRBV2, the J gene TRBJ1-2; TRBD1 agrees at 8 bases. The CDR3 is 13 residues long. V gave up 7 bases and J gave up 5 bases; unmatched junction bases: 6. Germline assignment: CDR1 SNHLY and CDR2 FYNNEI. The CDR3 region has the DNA TGTGCCAGCAAGCCGGGACAGGAGTATGGCTACACCTTC. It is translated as CASKPGQEYGYTF.

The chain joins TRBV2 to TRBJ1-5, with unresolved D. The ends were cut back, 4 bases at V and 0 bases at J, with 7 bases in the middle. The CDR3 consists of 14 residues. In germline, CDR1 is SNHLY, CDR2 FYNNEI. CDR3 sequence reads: CASSGLGSNQPQHF. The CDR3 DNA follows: TGTGCCAGCAGTGGCTTAGGTAGCAATCAGCCCCAGCATTTT.